The 26 T cell receptor beta chains listed next were all sequenced from one sample in a study of robustness of blood B and T cell sequencing. The cDNA carried a universal priming site added by a 5' template-switch oligo. The template-switch oligo carried a 12-nucleotide random UMI tagging each cDNA molecule. TCRdb itself ran the PCR reads through MiXCR, one entry per CDR3 protein. Of 3,500 to 4,000 distinct CDR3 sequences listed, about 50% were seen once; the top ten hold less than 30%. mRNA, not genomic DNA, served as the source for TCR beta repertoires. The sequencing input was peripheral blood. Every receptor here comes from a human donor in good health.

CDR3 residues: CATRRPGTGSRNTEAFF. DNA of the CDR3: TGTGCCACCAGACGGCCCGGGACAGGATCCCGGAACACTGAAGCTTTCTTT. This chain links TRBV15 with TRBJ1-1; 8 nucleotides align to TRBD1. Germline trimming cut 6 bases from V and 1 base from J; bases unmatched to any gene: 13. The CDR3 runs to 17 residues. The germline CDR1 and CDR2 sequences are LNHNV and YYDKDF (reference sequence).

The V call is TRBV20-1, the J call TRBJ1-3; D unclear. CDR1 and CDR2 from the germline V gene are DFQATT and SNEGSKA (reference sequence). CDR3 length: 18 residues. V was cut by 0 bases and J by 5 bases, with 23 bases left in between. CDR3 coding DNA: TGCAGTGCTAGAGATATGGACGCCGGCACCTCCTGGCGAAACACCATATATTTT. It is translated as CSARDMDAGTSWRNTIYF.

The chain is built from TRBV10-1 and TRBJ2-7; a weak D match, TRBD1 (5 bases). Trimming shortened V by 3 bases and J by 9 bases, and 15 bases separated the two germline ends. Germline V CDR1 and CDR2: WNHNN, SYGVQD (reference sequence). CDR3 length: 13 amino acids. Here the CDR3 DNA reads TGCGCCAGCAGTGATGACAGATCGAACCGGCAGTACTTC. Protein sequence: CASSDDRSNRQYF.

The rearrangement links TRBV7-2 to TRBJ2-3, with 10 bases aligning to TRBD2. Germline lookup yields CDR1 SGHTA and CDR2 FQGNSA. The ends lost 3 bases at V and 5 bases at J; junction bases unmatched: 8. The CDR3 loop spans 16 amino acids. The CDR3, as DNA: TGTGCCAGCAGCTTTCTCGGGACTAGCGTTGGAGATACGCAGTATTTT. Translation: CASSFLGTSVGDTQYF.

The rearrangement joins TRBV27 to TRBJ2-7; 9 nucleotides agree with TRBD1. Losses at the gene ends were 3 bases for V and 0 bases for J; bases not matched to a gene: 6. Looked up from germline, CDR1 is MNHEY and CDR2 is SMNVEV (reference sequence). The CDR3 contains 16 residues. The CDR3 spells CASSFKPGQGSYEQYF. CDR3 coding DNA: TGTGCCAGCAGTTTTAAACCGGGACAGGGCTCCTACGAGCAGTACTTC.

The genes are TRBV5-5 and TRBJ1-1; 8 bases fit TRBD1. CDR1 and CDR2 from the germline V gene are SGHKS and YYEKEE (reference sequence). The CDR3 loop spans 14 amino acids. Germline trimming cut 4 bases from V and 1 base from J; bases unmatched to any gene: 3. The DNA of the CDR3 is TGTGCCAGCAGCGTGACAGGGGCGAACACTGAAGCTTTCTTT. This gives the protein CASSVTGANTEAFF.

The chain links TRBV29-1 to TRBJ1-2, with D maybe TRBD1 (5 bases). Between the trimmed V and J ends, which lost 7 bases and 4 bases, there was a span of 16 bases. CDR3 length equals 13 residues. The germline CDR1 and CDR2 sequences are SQVTM and ANQGSEA. CDR3 sequence reads: CSGYDDRFYGYTF. DNA of the CDR3: TGCAGCGGATACGATGACAGATTCTATGGCTACACCTTC.

This clonotype appeared a few times. This chain links TRBV12-3 or TRBV12-4 with TRBJ1-6, with D possibly TRBD1 on 5 matching bases. The CDR3 runs 13 residues. Trimming left V 6 bases short and J 10 bases short, with 13 bases between. CDR3 sequence: CASSQGVWSPLHF. In DNA form, the CDR3 reads TGTGCCAGCAGCCAGGGTGTTTGGTCACCCCTCCACTTT.

This chain joins TRBV29-1 and TRBJ2-4; TRBD1 aligns across 7 bases. V lost 6 bases, J lost 6 bases, and 8 bases stayed unmatched. Germline assignment: CDR1 SQVTM and CDR2 ANQGSEA. This CDR3 is built from 13 residues. The CDR3 reads CSVTTGTANIQYF. CDR3 coding DNA: TGCAGCGTGACTACCGGGACAGCAAACATTCAGTACTTC.

The CDR3 protein is CSARKGDTEAFF. Here the CDR3 DNA reads TGCAGTGCTAGAAAAGGGGACACTGAAGCTTTCTTT. The chain is built from TRBV20-1 and TRBJ1-1, with a weak D call TRBD1 (5 bases). The CDR3 extends over 12 amino acids. CDR1 DFQATT and CDR2 SNEGSKA come from the germline V gene (reference sequence). The V end was cut by 2 bases, the J end by 3 bases, with 7 bases between.

This clonotype was seen more than once but under ten times. The rearrangement joins TRBV7-1 to TRBJ2-6; D is possibly TRBD2 (6 bases). TRBV7-1 is known as an ORF, though its function is uncertain. The CDR3 loop spans 16 amino acids. The ends were cut back, 3 bases at V and 1 base at J, with 10 bases in the middle. CDR3 region: CASSSGRGSGANVLTF. The CDR3 DNA sequence: TGTGCCAGCAGCTCGGGACGGGGGTCTGGGGCCAACGTCCTGACTTTC.

There are a few counts of this clonotype. The genes are TRBV30 and TRBJ1-1; no definite D call. V gave up 0 bases and J gave up 1 base, with 6 bases separating them. CDR1 GTSNPN and CDR2 SVGIG come from the germline V gene (reference sequence). The CDR3 covers 13 residues. In nucleotides, the CDR3 is TGTGCCTGGAGTGTAATGGGGAACACTGAAGCTTTCTTT. Translated, it gives CAWSVMGNTEAFF.

This clonotype has only a few counts. This rearrangement joins TRBV5-5 to TRBJ2-2, with a weak D call TRBD1 (6 bases). This CDR3 comprises 14 residues. The germline V gene has CDR1 SGHKS and CDR2 YYEKEE (reference sequence). Trimming pared 4 bases from V and 4 bases from J, leaving 11 bases between. CDR3 sequence: CASSQQGGTGELFF. DNA of the CDR3: TGTGCCAGCAGCCAACAGGGTGGCACCGGGGAGCTGTTTTTT.

This chain joins TRBV19 and TRBJ2-3; TRBD1 might be the D (5 bases). This CDR3 comprises 14 residues. Germline lookup yields CDR1 LNHDA and CDR2 SQIVND (reference sequence). The V end was cut by 3 bases, the J end by 2 bases, with 9 bases between. As DNA, the CDR3 is TGTGCCAGTAGTATCAGGGCCTACACAGATACGCAGTATTTT. It specifies CASSIRAYTDTQYF.

The genes are TRBV12-3 or TRBV12-4 and TRBJ2-3; D gene uncertain. Trimming removed 8 bases at V and 6 bases at J, with 9 bases between. This CDR3 has 11 amino acids. The CDR3 protein is CASGKIDTQYF. The CDR3 DNA reads TGTGCCAGCGGAAAGATTGATACGCAGTATTTT.

This clonotype was observed a single time. CDR3 residues: CATSRARGNTEAFF. For the CDR3, the DNA is TGTGCCACCAGCAGAGCCCGGGGGAACACTGAAGCTTTCTTT. The chain has TRBV15 and TRBJ1-1; D not certain. Deletions cut 1 base from V and 1 base from J, with 7 bases between. Germline V CDR1 and CDR2: LNHNV, YYDKDF (reference sequence). The CDR3 sequence is 14 residues long.

The rearrangement links TRBV10-3 to TRBJ2-7, with 10 bases that match TRBD1. The CDR3 is made up of 14 amino acids. J lost 3 bases, V lost 6 bases, and 5 bases had no gene match. The germline V gene encodes CDR1 ENHRY and CDR2 SYGVKD. The CDR3 reads CAIRSDRGDYEQYF. CDR3 in DNA: TGTGCCATCAGATCGGACAGGGGGGACTACGAGCAGTACTTC.

The chain couples TRBV20-1 to TRBJ1-1; possible D gene TRBD1, 6 bases. The V gene's germline CDR1 is DFQATT and CDR2 SNEGSKA (reference sequence). Deletions cut 1 base from V and 5 bases from J, with 11 bases between. The CDR3 contains 13 residues. In DNA, the CDR3 is TGCAGTGCTAGAGGGGGGGCCAGGACTGAAGCTTTCTTT. It encodes CSARGGARTEAFF.

The chain uses TRBV6-5 and TRBJ2-2; tentative D call: TRBD1 (6 bases). Germline V lookup: CDR1 MNHEY, CDR2 SVGAGI. The V end lost 4 bases, the J end lost 2 bases, and 20 bases lay between the germline ends. There are 18 residues in the CDR3. The CDR3 spells CASSSQQGALLNTGELFF. The CDR3 bases are TGTGCCAGCAGTTCCCAACAGGGTGCCCTTCTTAACACCGGGGAGCTGTTTTTT.

The J gene is TRBJ2-1, the V gene TRBV5-1; 16 nucleotides agree with TRBD2. After removal of 3 bases from V and 6 bases from J, the junction contained 3 bases not matched to a gene. Looked up from germline, CDR1 is SGHRS and CDR2 is YFSETQ. The length of the CDR3 is 16 residues. Here the CDR3 DNA reads TGCGCCAGCAGCTGGGGGACTAGCGGGGGGGGCAATGAGCAGTTCTTC. Amino acid sequence: CASSWGTSGGGNEQFF.

V is TRBV27 and J is TRBJ2-7, with a possible D match to TRBD1 (5 bases). CDR1 is MNHEY, CDR2 SMNVEV, per germline (reference sequence). The CDR3 consists of 16 residues. Between the trimmed V and J ends, which lost 0 bases and 2 bases, there was a span of 14 bases. The CDR3 DNA reads as TGTGCCAGCAGTTTATCGTTCAGGGTCGACGCCTACGAGCAGTACTTC. It is translated as CASSLSFRVDAYEQYF.

This clonotype was seen just once. The chain couples TRBV3-1 to TRBJ2-7; D uncertain. Trimming stripped 6 bases from V and 6 bases from J, with 9 bases between. The CDR3 runs to 11 residues. Germline V gene sequence: CDR1 LGHDT, CDR2 YNNKEL (reference sequence). The CDR3 bases are TGTGCCAGCAGTTTAGACGCCGAGCAGTACTTC. It specifies CASSLDAEQYF.

This sequence joins TRBV5-5 and TRBJ1-2; a weak D match, TRBD1 (6 bases). Germline-derived CDR1 and CDR2 are SGHKS and YYEKEE (reference sequence). CDR3 length: 16 amino acids. Trimming stripped 4 bases from V and 7 bases from J, with 23 bases between. CDR3 in amino acids: CASSPQVGQGMSGYTF. The CDR3 region has the DNA TGTGCCAGCAGCCCTCAAGTAGGGCAGGGGATGTCTGGCTACACCTTC.

This clonotype was counted between two and nine times. The chain couples TRBV9 to TRBJ2-1, with 7 bases matching TRBD1. With 4 bases clipped from V and 0 bases from J, the junction kept 4 bases outside the gene matches. From germline, CDR1 is SGDLS and CDR2 YYNGEE. This CDR3 contains 15 residues. Here the CDR3 reads CASSRQGGSYNEQFF. The CDR3 nucleotides are TGTGCCAGCAGCCGACAGGGCGGCTCCTACAATGAGCAGTTCTTC.

This clonotype rates as medium-sized (0.01 to 0.1%). The gene calls are TRBV30 and TRBJ1-4; TRBD1 aligns across 7 bases. The CDR3 loop spans 19 amino acids. Germline V gene data show CDR1 as GTSNPN and CDR2 as SVGIG (reference sequence). V dropped 0 bases and J dropped 5; count of bases not matched to a gene: 18. CDR3 in DNA: TGTGCCTGGAGTGTCCTCACACACACAGGGGCCGACGGGAATGAAAAACTGTTTTTT. It encodes CAWSVLTHTGADGNEKLFF.

This chain joins TRBV30 and TRBJ1-2; D not certain. The CDR3 runs 14 residues. Germline V lookup: CDR1 GTSNPN, CDR2 SVGIG (reference sequence). The DNA of the CDR3 is TGTGCTCTGAAGCCGGGCTCCTCTAACTATGGCTACACCTTC. Amino acid sequence: CALKPGSSNYGYTF.